The clone carrying this T cell receptor (beta chain) has only one observation. Its antigen remains unknown. Both 60 Vbeta primers and 13 Jbeta primers went into the PCR. Here immunoSEQ multiplex PCR was the method, and the copy in TCRdb shows in-frame clones only, minus some. In the table there are 85,000 to 100,000 clones, roughly 75% of which are singletons. The sample belongs to a study of cytomegalovirus exposure and HLA in healthy donors. Overall study findings and caveats: While the bulk of TCR sequences proved rare, some public TCRs turned up in many donors. Previously analyzed data showed that most TCR beta V segments were productive at a frequency of about 87% or about 30%. Confirmation in vitro established that three CMV-associated chains were specific for CMV antigens.

Donors were ostensibly healthy at sampling, although undocumented immune exposures were probable. The ends lost 3 bases at V and 1 base at J; junction bases unmatched: 2. This CDR3 contains 16 residues. In germline, CDR1 is WSHSY, CDR2 SAAADI. The chain has TRBV10-2 and TRBJ2-5; 13 nucleotides agree with TRBD2. Input material: PBMCs. The source of this sequence is a man aged 25 to 45 in good health and CMV-seronegative. The CDR3 nucleotides read TGCGCCAGCAGTGACCGACTAGCGGGGGGCCAAGAGACCCAGTACTTC. It specifies CASSDRLAGGQETQYF.